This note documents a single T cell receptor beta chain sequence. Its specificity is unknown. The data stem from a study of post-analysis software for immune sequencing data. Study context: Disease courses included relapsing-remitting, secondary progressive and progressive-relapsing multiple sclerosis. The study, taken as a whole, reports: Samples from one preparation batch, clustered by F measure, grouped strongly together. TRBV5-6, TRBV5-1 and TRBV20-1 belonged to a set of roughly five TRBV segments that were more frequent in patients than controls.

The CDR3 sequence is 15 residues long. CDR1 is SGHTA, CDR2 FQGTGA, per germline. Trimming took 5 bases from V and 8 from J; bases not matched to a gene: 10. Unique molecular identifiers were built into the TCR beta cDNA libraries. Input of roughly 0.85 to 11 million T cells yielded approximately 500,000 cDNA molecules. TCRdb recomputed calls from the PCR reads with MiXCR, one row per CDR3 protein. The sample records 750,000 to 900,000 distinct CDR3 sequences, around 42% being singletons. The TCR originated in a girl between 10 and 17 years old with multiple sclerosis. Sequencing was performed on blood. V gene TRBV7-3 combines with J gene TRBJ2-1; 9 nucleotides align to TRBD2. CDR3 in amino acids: CASSRTGSGSHEQFF. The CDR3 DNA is TGTGCCAGCAGCCGCACGGGTAGCGGGAGTCATGAGCAGTTCTTC. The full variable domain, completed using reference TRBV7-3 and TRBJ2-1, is GAGVSQTPSNKVTEKGKYVELRCDPISGHTALYWYRQSLGQGPEFLIYFQGTGAADDSGLPNDRFFAVRPEGSVSTLKIQRTERGDSAVYLCASSRTGSGSHEQFFGPGTRLTVL.